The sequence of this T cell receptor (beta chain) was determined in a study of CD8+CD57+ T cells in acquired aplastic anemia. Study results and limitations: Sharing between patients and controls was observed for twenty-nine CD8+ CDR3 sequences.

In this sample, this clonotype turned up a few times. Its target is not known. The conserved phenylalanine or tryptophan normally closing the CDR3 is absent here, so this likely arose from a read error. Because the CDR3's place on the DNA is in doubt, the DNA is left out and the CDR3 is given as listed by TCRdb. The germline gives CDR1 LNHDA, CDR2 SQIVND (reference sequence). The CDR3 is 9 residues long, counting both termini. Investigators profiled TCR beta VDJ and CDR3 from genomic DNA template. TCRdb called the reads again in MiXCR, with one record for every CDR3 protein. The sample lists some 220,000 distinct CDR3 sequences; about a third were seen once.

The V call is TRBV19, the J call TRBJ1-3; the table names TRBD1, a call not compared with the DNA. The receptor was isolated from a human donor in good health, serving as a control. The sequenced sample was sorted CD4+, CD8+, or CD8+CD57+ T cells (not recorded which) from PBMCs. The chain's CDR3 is CASSGWGDT.